Shown below are 17 T cell receptor beta chains from a single sample sequenced in a study of shared clonotypes between healthy human individuals. Sequenced by immunoSEQ multiplex PCR; TCRdb stores in-frame clones only, minus some. The sample holds some 1 million clones; around 76% are singletons and the top ten take approximately 1.3%. The sample comprised memory CD4+ T cells sorted from blood. The subset is: CD45RA-negative fraction. Receptors originate from a young man in good health.

This sequence joins TRBV5-1 and TRBJ2-6; 8 positions agree with TRBD1. Germline V lookup: CDR1 SGHRS, CDR2 YFSETQ. The V segment lost 5 bases and the J segment 7 bases; nucleotides outside the gene matches: 11. CDR3 size: 16 residues. The CDR3 spells CASSAFGQGAANVLTF. The CDR3 nucleotides are TGCGCCAGCAGTGCCTTTGGGCAGGGGGCTGCCAACGTCCTGACTTTC. The entire variable domain, with the rest obtained from reference TRBV5-1 and TRBJ2-6, is as follows: KAGVTQTPRYLIKTRGQQVTLSCSPISGHRSVSWYQQTPGQGLQFLFEYFSETQRNKGNFPGRFSGRQFSNSRSEMNVSTLELGDSALYLCASSAFGQGAANVLTFGAGSRLTVL.

A note on this clone: The same CDR3 arises from other DNA sequences in this sample as well. This chain links TRBV9 with TRBJ1-6; D unresolved. Germline V gives CDR1 SGDLS, CDR2 YYNGEE. This CDR3 contains 12 residues. Trimming left V 0 bases short and J 7 bases short, with 2 bases between. The CDR3 region is CASSVGNSPLHF. The DNA of the CDR3 is TGTGCCAGCAGCGTAGGAAATTCACCCCTCCACTTT.

The chain combines TRBV7-8 with TRBJ2-1; D not certain. This CDR3 is built from 15 residues. The V gene lost 1 base and the J gene lost 3 bases, with 10 bases spanning the gap. CDR1 is SGHVS and CDR2 is FQNEAQ in the germline V gene. CDR3 protein: CASSLGRPGYNEQFF. Here the CDR3 DNA reads TGTGCCAGCAGCTTAGGACGACCAGGCTACAATGAGCAGTTCTTC.

This clone has only a few counts. J is TRBJ1-2 and V is TRBV5-1; TRBD1 matches 11 bases. The CDR3 length is 14 residues. The germline gives CDR1 SGHRS, CDR2 YFSETQ. Germline trimming cut 4 bases from V and 7 bases from J; bases unmatched to any gene: 6. This CDR3 is CASSPGQGAGGYTF. DNA for the CDR3: TGCGCCAGCAGCCCAGGACAGGGGGCCGGTGGCTACACCTTC. Based on the CDR3 plus reference TRBV5-1 and TRBJ1-2, the full variable domain is KAGVTQTPRYLIKTRGQQVTLSCSPISGHRSVSWYQQTPGQGLQFLFEYFSETQRNKGNFPGRFSGRQFSNSRSEMNVSTLELGDSALYLCASSPGQGAGGYTFGSGTRLTVV.

This chain links TRBV5-1 with TRBJ1-5, with 7 bases identical to TRBD1. Germline loops: CDR1 SGHRS, CDR2 YFSETQ. V trimming: 1 base; J trimming: 7 bases; junction bases outside the gene matches: 8. There are 15 residues in the CDR3. CDR3 DNA: TGCGCCAGCAGCTTGATAGGGGGCGCAAGCCAGCCCCAGCATTTT. Amino acid sequence: CASSLIGGASQPQHF.

A remark on this clone: The sample carries other DNA sequences with the same CDR3. The chain uses TRBV19 and TRBJ2-6; D possibly corresponds to TRBD2 (7 bases). V shed 5 bases and J shed 2 bases, with 10 bases lying between them. The germline V gene encodes CDR1 LNHDA and CDR2 SQIVND (reference sequence). The CDR3 length is 15 residues. The CDR3 DNA sequence: TGTGCCAGTAGTGGGGAGGGGGCTGGGGCCAACGTCCTGACTTTC. Its protein product is CASSGEGAGANVLTF.

The chain carries TRBV2 and TRBJ2-7; either TRBD1 or TRBD2 may supply D (6 bases each). V shed 7 bases and J shed 0 bases, with 13 bases lying between them. This CDR3 has 14 amino acids. Looked up from germline, CDR1 is SNHLY and CDR2 is FYNNEI. CDR3 loop: CASTRGGLSYEQYF. The CDR3 DNA sequence: TGTGCCAGCACCAGGGGAGGCCTCTCCTACGAGCAGTACTTC.

This clone was seen a handful of times. The CDR3 nucleotides are TGTGCCTGGAGTTTTGGGGGAAGGAGCACAGATACGCAGTATTTT. Amino acid sequence: CAWSFGGRSTDTQYF. The chain uses TRBV30 and TRBJ2-3, with D possibly called TRBD1 or TRBD2 (5 bases each). Deletions cut 2 bases from V and 0 bases from J, with 12 bases between. The CDR3 has 15 residues. CDR1 GTSNPN and CDR2 SVGIG come from the germline V gene (reference sequence).

J is TRBJ2-1 and V is TRBV5-1; possible D gene TRBD2, 7 bases. Germline CDR1 is SGHRS and CDR2 is YFSETQ. V dropped 4 bases and J dropped 4 bases, with 18 bases sitting between them. This CDR3 has 16 amino acids. The CDR3 DNA reads TGCGCCAGCAGCCTTGGGGGGGCCCCAGGGTACAATGAGCAGTTCTTC. Translated, it gives CASSLGGAPGYNEQFF.

The chain carries TRBV7-3 and TRBJ1-5; D remains unclear. Trimming removed 2 bases from V and 1 base from J, with 12 bases in between. The CDR3 has 16 amino acids. CDR1 and CDR2 from the germline V gene are SGHTA and FQGTGA. The CDR3 bases are TGTGCCAGCAGCTTAGGGATCGGAGGCAGCAATCAGCCCCAGCATTTT. This encodes CASSLGIGGSNQPQHF. The whole variable domain, filled in from reference TRBV7-3 and TRBJ1-5, reads GAGVSQTPSNKVTEKGKYVELRCDPISGHTALYWYRQSLGQGPEFLIYFQGTGAADDSGLPNDRFFAVRPEGSVSTLKIQRTERGDSAVYLCASSLGIGGSNQPQHFGDGTRLSIL.

The genes are TRBV10-3 and TRBJ2-7; TRBD2 matches 8 bases. The CDR3 contains 14 residues. Germline V lookup: CDR1 ENHRY, CDR2 SYGVKD. V lost 7 bases, J lost 1 base, and 6 bases stayed unmatched. CDR3 DNA: TGTGCCATCACAGCCGCGGGAGGATCCTACGAGCAGTACTTC. Its translation is CAITAAGGSYEQYF.

The chain combines TRBV11-2 with TRBJ2-3; 7 bases line up with TRBD2. Germline-derived CDR1 and CDR2 are SGHAT and FQNNGV. The CDR3 is made up of 13 amino acids. Germline trimming cut 4 bases from V and 9 bases from J; bases unmatched to any gene: 7. DNA for the CDR3: TGTGCCAGCAGCTATCGAGGGAGGGACACGCAGTATTTT. Amino acids: CASSYRGRDTQYF.

As regards this clone: Other DNA variants within this sample encode the same CDR3. The V and J genes are TRBV20-1 and TRBJ2-7; D is possibly TRBD2 (5 bases). The V gene's germline CDR1 is DFQATT and CDR2 SNEGSKA (reference sequence). V lost 3 bases, J lost 6 bases, and 9 bases lay in between. The CDR3 covers 11 residues. CDR3 amino acids: CSASPGSEQYF. CDR3 bases: TGCAGTGCTAGTCCGGGGAGCGAGCAGTACTTC.

This chain connects TRBV9 to TRBJ1-6, with unresolved D. The CDR3 is 14 amino acids. Germline V CDR1 and CDR2: SGDLS, YYNGEE. V was pared by 3 bases and J by 10 bases, with 14 bases between. For the CDR3, the DNA is TGTGCCAGCAGCGGACTGGGAATCACATCACCCCTCCACTTT. Translating gives CASSGLGITSPLHF.

This clone has more than one count but fewer than ten. This chain connects TRBV6-1 to TRBJ1-1, with 7 bases that match TRBD1. After removal of 7 bases from V and 4 bases from J, the junction contained 6 bases not matched to a gene. This CDR3 has 13 amino acids. Germline V gene data show CDR1 as MNHNS and CDR2 as SASEGT. The CDR3 reads CASTTGVGTEAFF. In DNA, the CDR3 is TGTGCCAGCACTACAGGGGTGGGCACTGAAGCTTTCTTT.

The chain is built from TRBV29-1 and TRBJ2-2, with D uncertain. Germline assignment: CDR1 SQVTM and CDR2 ANQGSEA. The CDR3 length is 15 residues. The V gene lost 4 bases and the J gene lost 5 bases, with 17 bases spanning the gap. The CDR3 spells CSVGTRSRGTGELFF. The CDR3 DNA follows: TGCAGCGTTGGCACCCGGAGCAGAGGAACCGGGGAGCTGTTTTTT.

This clone was counted a few times. The gene calls are TRBV7-9 and TRBJ2-3, with D possibly matching TRBD1 (6 bases). Germline V gives CDR1 SEHNR, CDR2 FQNEAQ (reference sequence). Deletions cut 5 bases from V and 5 bases from J, with 14 bases between. The CDR3 totals 14 residues. CDR3 residues: CASSSTGLEDTQYF. The CDR3 DNA is TGTGCCAGCAGCAGTACAGGGTTGGAAGATACGCAGTATTTT.